This is a list of T cell receptor beta chains from one sample in a study of blood T cells in healthy people across ages. TCRdb called the 5' RACE reads again in MiXCR, with one record for every CDR3 protein. This sample has hundreds of thousands of distinct CDR3 sequences, with around 32% found just once. The sequenced sample was blood. These receptors all come from an elderly woman in good health. The CDR3 runs from the conserved cysteine through the conserved F or W. D genes are given only for firm matches. Rows give clone size only sometimes, using once, few, many, or a class for an expanded clone.

clone_size,v_call,d_call,j_call,cdr3_aa,cdr3_nt
many,TRBV4-2,.,TRBJ2-5,CASSRVASEETQYF,TGTGCCAGCAGCCGAGTGGCTTCGGAGGAGACCCAGTACTTC
many,TRBV20-1,TRBD1,TRBJ1-2,CSAVDREPVNYGYTF,TGCAGTGCCGTGGACAGGGAGCCAGTTAACTATGGCTACACCTTC
.,TRBV7-2,TRBD1,TRBJ1-2,CASSLERGGTGGNYGYTF,TGTGCCAGCAGCTTAGAAAGAGGGGGCACAGGGGGAAACTATGGCTACACCTTC
.,TRBV12-3/TRBV12-4,TRBD2,TRBJ2-3,CASCLRSGGALGSDAQYF,TGTGCCAGCTGTTTAAGAAGCGGGGGGGCTTTGGGTTCAGATGCGCAGTATTTT
.,TRBV5-1,TRBD2,TRBJ2-5,CASSSGTSGQETQYF,TGCGCCAGCAGCTCCGGGACTAGCGGACAAGAGACCCAGTACTTC
.,TRBV9,.,TRBJ1-5,CASSDSYSQPQHF,TGTGCCAGCAGCGACTCCTATTCTCAGCCCCAGCATTTT
.,TRBV3-1,.,TRBJ1-1,CASSQMGPDTEAFF,TGTGCCAGCAGCCAGATGGGGCCCGACACTGAAGCTTTCTTT
many,TRBV6-1,.,TRBJ1-2,CASSERAGDGGYTF,TGTGCCAGCAGTGAAAGAGCAGGGGATGGTGGCTACACCTTC
few,TRBV30,.,TRBJ2-1,CAWTGVDEQFF,TGTGCCTGGACGGGGGTGGATGAGCAGTTCTTC
many,TRBV20-1,TRBD2,TRBJ2-1,CSAVPGGLDNEQFF,TGCAGTGCTGTCCCGGGGGGGCTAGACAATGAGCAGTTCTTC
.,TRBV21-1,.,TRBJ2-3,CASSKRDDHSGGPTDTQYF,TGTGCCAGCAGCAAAAGGGACGATCATAGCGGGGGGCCCACAGATACGCAGTATTTT
many,TRBV6-1,TRBD1,TRBJ1-5,CASSGGQARPQHF,TGTGCCAGCAGTGGGGGACAGGCGCGACCCCAGCATTTT
.,TRBV20-1,TRBD1,TRBJ2-7,CSARDPDRAYEQYF,TGCAGTGCGAGGGATCCGGACAGGGCCTACGAGCAGTACTTC
.,TRBV4-1,.,TRBJ1-1,CASSQEYVGTEAFF,TGCGCCAGTAGCCAAGAGTATGTTGGCACTGAAGCTTTCTTT
many,TRBV6-6,.,TRBJ2-4,CASSYSRGRGTKNIQYF,TGTGCCAGCAGTTACTCGCGGGGCAGGGGGACCAAAAACATTCAGTACTTC
.,TRBV5-1,.,TRBJ2-2,CASSLQGRRVTGELFF,TGCGCCAGCAGCTTGCAAGGGAGAAGGGTCACCGGGGAGCTGTTTTTT
.,TRBV24-1,.,TRBJ2-1,CATSDLRGSRNEQFF,TGTGCCACCAGTGATTTAAGGGGGAGTCGGAATGAGCAGTTCTTC
.,TRBV5-1,TRBD1,TRBJ2-7,CASSTPTGTASYEQYF,TGCGCCAGCAGTACTCCTACCGGGACAGCTTCCTACGAGCAGTACTTC
many,TRBV6-6,.,TRBJ1-5,CASSVPGQPQHF,TGTGCCAGCAGTGTCCCCGGGCAGCCCCAGCATTTT
.,TRBV28,.,TRBJ1-2,CAIRAAPGYGYTF,TGTGCCATCCGGGCGGCTCCTGGCTATGGCTACACCTTC
.,TRBV29-1,.,TRBJ1-5,CSVGWERDSNQPQHF,TGCAGCGTTGGATGGGAGAGGGACAGCAATCAGCCCCAGCATTTT
once,TRBV25-1,.,TRBJ2-2,CASSRGEVYTGELFF,TGTGCCAGCAGCAGAGGCGAGGTCTACACCGGGGAGCTGTTTTTT
.,TRBV12-5,.,TRBJ1-1,CASGLGRDTEAFF,TGTGCTAGTGGTTTGGGCAGAGACACTGAAGCTTTCTTT
.,TRBV25-1,.,TRBJ2-2,CASAGGILGNTGELFF,TGTGCCAGCGCTGGGGGGATTTTAGGGAACACCGGGGAGCTGTTTTTT
.,TRBV18,.,TRBJ2-2,CASSPPPGNTGELFF,TGTGCCAGCTCACCACCCCCGGGGAACACCGGGGAGCTGTTTTTT
many,TRBV7-9,.,TRBJ2-3,CASSLVEAGATDTQYF,TGTGCCAGCAGCTTAGTCGAGGCAGGGGCCACAGATACGCAGTATTTT
.,TRBV5-1,.,TRBJ2-7,CASSPWTGGEQYF,TGCGCCAGCAGCCCCTGGACCGGGGGCGAGCAGTACTTC
many,TRBV20-1,TRBD2,TRBJ2-5,CSARDLLAGVVVSQYF,TGCAGTGCTAGAGATCTACTAGCGGGGGTCGTGGTGTCCCAGTACTTC
many,TRBV7-3,.,TRBJ2-5,CASSSLPQETQYF,TGTGCCAGCAGCTCCCTCCCCCAGGAGACCCAGTACTTC
.,TRBV5-1,TRBD1,TRBJ2-3,CASSPQTGGNGDTQYF,TGCGCCAGCAGCCCACAGACAGGGGGCAATGGAGATACGCAGTATTTT
many,TRBV11-1,.,TRBJ1-1,CASSPTLGARTEAFF,TGTGCCAGCAGCCCAACCTTAGGGGCCCGGACTGAAGCTTTCTTT
.,TRBV5-1,.,TRBJ1-4,CASSLVGSATNEKLFF,TGCGCCAGCAGCTTGGTTGGGTCTGCAACTAATGAAAAACTGTTTTTT